This T cell receptor beta chain was observed in a study of CD8 T cells in ankylosing spondylitis. The study's findings and limits: What appeared characteristic of ankylosing spondylitis blood was a TCR beta motif of eight highly homologous variants.

Remarks on this clonotype: Antigen: not known.

Using quantitative 5'-RACE with molecular barcodes, the authors made TCR beta libraries. TCRdb reprocessed the 5' RACE reads via MiXCR and lists one record per CDR3 protein. Among roughly 370,000 distinct CDR3 sequences listed, more than 20% were seen once. The germline CDR1 and CDR2 sequences are SGDLS and YYNGEE. This CDR3 contains 17 residues. After removal of 0 bases from V and 3 bases from J, the junction contained 6 bases not matched to a gene. This chain connects TRBV9 to TRBJ2-1, with TRBD2 matching over 10 bases. Sequences were obtained from blood, either unsorted or a sorted T cell fraction (not recorded which). The TCR was taken from a male donor with ankylosing spondylitis. CDR3 sequence: CASSVATSGRVYNEQFF. CDR3 nucleotide sequence: TGTGCCAGCAGCGTAGCTACGAGCGGGAGGGTCTACAATGAGCAGTTCTTC.